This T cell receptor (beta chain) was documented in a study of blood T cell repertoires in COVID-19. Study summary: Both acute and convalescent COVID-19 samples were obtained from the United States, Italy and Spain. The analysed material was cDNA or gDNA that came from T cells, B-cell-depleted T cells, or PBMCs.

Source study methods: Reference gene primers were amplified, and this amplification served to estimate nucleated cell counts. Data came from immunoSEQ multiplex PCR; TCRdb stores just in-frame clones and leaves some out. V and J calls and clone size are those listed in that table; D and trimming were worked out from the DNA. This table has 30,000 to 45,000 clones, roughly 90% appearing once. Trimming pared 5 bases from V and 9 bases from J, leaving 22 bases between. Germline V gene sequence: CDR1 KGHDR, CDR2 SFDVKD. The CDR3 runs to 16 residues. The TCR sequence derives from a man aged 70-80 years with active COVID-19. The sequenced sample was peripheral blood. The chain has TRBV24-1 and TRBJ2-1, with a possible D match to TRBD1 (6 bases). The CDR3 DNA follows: TGTGCCACCAGTGCCCAAGGGGGAAGGGTAGGGGGTGAGCAGTTCTTC. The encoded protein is CATSAQGGRVGGEQFF.